One and the same sample provided the 14 T cell receptor beta chains below, sequenced in a study of T cells in localized non-small cell lung cancer. The method was immunoSEQ multiplex PCR; TCRdb's version includes in-frame clones alone and lacks a portion of them. The table shows approximately 63,000 clones, with approximately 90% occurring only once. The sequencing here drew on peripheral blood, taken before any cancer treatment. All receptors come from a man aged 35-69 years with stage I squamous cell lung carcinoma.

This chain joins TRBV28 and TRBJ2-2; no clear D. This CDR3 spans 13 amino acids. Trimming took 6 bases from V and 1 from J, leaving 6 bases between them. Germline values: CDR1 MDHEN, CDR2 SYDVKM. The CDR3 sequence is CASRPLNTGELFF. In nucleotides, the CDR3 is TGTGCCAGCAGGCCCTTGAACACCGGGGAGCTGTTTTTT.

The chain is built from TRBV5-4 and TRBJ2-1; no reliable D call. Trimming stripped 5 bases from V and 3 bases from J, with 9 bases between. The CDR3 length is 13 residues. CDR1 SGHNT and CDR2 YYREEE come from the germline V gene (reference sequence). The CDR3, as DNA: TGTGCCAGCAGGGAATCGGGCTACAATGAGCAGTTCTTC. Its translation is CASRESGYNEQFF.

The chain employs TRBV14 and TRBJ2-3; 7 bases map to TRBD1. CDR3 length equals 15 residues. The V gene's germline CDR1 is SGHDN and CDR2 FVKESK. J gave up 11 bases and V 0 bases, and 11 bases lay outside the gene matches. CDR3: CASSQDSAGGRRQYF. The CDR3 DNA reads TGTGCCAGCAGCCAAGATAGCGCAGGGGGTAGGAGGCAGTATTTT.

This clone was detected only once. The genes are TRBV7-2 and TRBJ2-4; TRBD1 aligns across 9 bases. Trimming took 4 bases from V and 0 from J; bases not matched to a gene: 4. Germline V CDR1 and CDR2: SGHTA, FQGNSA. The CDR3 covers 16 residues. The DNA of the CDR3 is TGTGCCAGCAGCTCCGGACAGGGGCGAGCCAAAAACATTCAGTACTTC. Translation gives CASSSGQGRAKNIQYF. The variable domain in full, with the rest retrieved from reference TRBV7-2 and TRBJ2-4, is GAGVSQSPSNKVTEKGKDVELRCDPISGHTALYWYRQSLGQGLEFLIYFQGNSAPDKSGLPSDRFSAERTGGSVSTLTIQRTQQEDSAVYLCASSSGQGRAKNIQYFGAGTRLSVL.

This clone was detected only once. This CDR3 reads CAWRPPGGSGNTIYF. CDR3 bases: TGTGCCTGGAGGCCCCCGGGGGGTAGTGGAAACACCATATATTTT. The rearrangement uses TRBV30 and TRBJ1-3; TRBD1 might be the D (5 bases). This CDR3 is 15 amino acids long. V was shortened by 3 bases and J by 3 bases, with 15 bases between the two germline ends. Per the germline V gene, CDR1 is GTSNPN and CDR2 is SVGIG (reference sequence).

This chain joins TRBV7-6 and TRBJ2-3, with a weak D call TRBD2 (5 bases). The germline V gene has CDR1 SGHVS and CDR2 FNYEAQ. This CDR3 comprises 14 residues. V was clipped by 6 bases and J by 3 bases, with 13 bases between them. CDR3 loop: CASSRNGGTDTQYF. The CDR3 bases are TGTGCCAGCAGTAGAAACGGAGGTACAGATACGCAGTATTTT.

This clone appeared once. The gene calls are TRBV28 and TRBJ2-7; D is perhaps TRBD1 or TRBD2 (6 bases each). The CDR3 is 15 amino acids. Trimming shortened V by 1 base and J by 6 bases, and 16 bases separated the two germline ends. Germline V CDR1 and CDR2: MDHEN, SYDVKM. The CDR3 region has the DNA TGTGCCAGCAGTTTATTTGGGGGGCTTCCTGGCGAGCAGTACTTC. Protein sequence: CASSLFGGLPGEQYF.

The chain uses TRBV9 and TRBJ1-4, with TRBD1 identical over 7 bases. The CDR3 loop spans 17 amino acids. V lost 0 bases to trimming and J lost 4 bases; unmatched junction nucleotides: 9. The germline CDR1 and CDR2 sequences are SGDLS and YYNGEE. The CDR3 DNA sequence: TGTGCCAGCAGCGTAGAGGCAGGGGGGCCTTTTAATGAAAAACTGTTTTTT. Translation gives CASSVEAGGPFNEKLFF.

This chain joins TRBV11-3 and TRBJ2-1; possible D gene TRBD2, 5 bases. V was pared by 0 bases and J by 7 bases, with 13 bases between. Germline V gene sequence: CDR1 SGHNT, CDR2 YENEEA. The CDR3 consists of 15 residues. CDR3 sequence: CASSLDGILVNEQFF. CDR3 coding DNA: TGTGCCAGCAGCTTAGATGGGATACTAGTTAATGAGCAGTTCTTC.

This clone came up once. The chain combines TRBV4-1 with TRBJ2-3; TRBD2 matches 12 bases. Unmatched junction bases numbered 4, after V lost 3 bases and J lost 6 bases. Germline values: CDR1 MGHRA, CDR2 YSYEKL. The CDR3 runs to 15 residues. CDR3 in amino acids: CASSQQTSGSDTQYF. CDR3 sequence (DNA): TGCGCCAGCAGCCAGCAGACTAGCGGGAGCGATACGCAGTATTTT.

V usage is TRBV2 and J usage is TRBJ1-5, with 10 bases identical to TRBD1. V lost 4 bases, J lost 6 bases, and 6 bases stayed unmatched. CDR3 length equals 15 residues. Germline V CDR1 and CDR2: SNHLY, FYNNEI. Written as DNA, the CDR3 is TGTGCCAGCAGTGGGGACAGGGGAGCCGGTCAGCCCCAGCATTTT. Residues: CASSGDRGAGQPQHF.

This rearrangement joins TRBV6-5 to TRBJ2-2; possibly TRBD1 or TRBD2 for D (5 bases each). V lost 3 bases, J lost 3 bases, and 11 bases lay in between. Germline V gene sequence: CDR1 MNHEY, CDR2 SVGAGI. The CDR3 runs 15 residues. CDR3 residues: CASSYWDVDTGELFF. The CDR3 coding sequence is TGTGCCAGCAGTTATTGGGACGTCGACACCGGGGAGCTGTTTTTT.

The rearrangement links TRBV4-2 to TRBJ2-1, with 11 bases that match TRBD2. After removal of 3 bases from V and 5 bases from J, the junction contained 3 bases not matched to a gene. Per germline, CDR1 LGHNA and CDR2 YNFKEQ. CDR3 length equals 15 residues. This chain's CDR3 is CASSQGLADDNEQFF. The CDR3 DNA reads as TGTGCCAGCAGCCAGGGACTAGCGGACGACAATGAGCAGTTCTTC.

The rearrangement joins TRBV7-2 to TRBJ2-1, with 8 bases aligning to TRBD2. Germline CDR1 reads SGHTA; CDR2 reads FQGNSA. The V gene end was trimmed by 7 bases and the J gene end by 4 bases; junction bases not matched to a gene: 12. The CDR3 loop spans 16 amino acids. In DNA form, the CDR3 reads TGTGCCAGCAAACGGGAGCTAGCGGGCCCTTACAATGAGCAGTTCTTC. It encodes CASKRELAGPYNEQFF.